This section outlines one T cell receptor beta chain sequence together with its context. Its antigen is still unknown. Per-base quality was not reported, and no clone a single base away is much larger than it. This sample was taken from a study of T cells in narcolepsy (dated by TCRdb to the late 2010s). Regarding the study in general: Patients with narcolepsy type 1 or type 2 (NT1, NT2) and healthy control donors were enrolled in the study. Autoreactive T cells targeting hypocretin neuron self-antigens (hypocretin, TRIB2) were sought in narcolepsy patients, and TCR Vbeta sequencing was used to track clonotypes in blood and CSF.

Receptor libraries were prepared by the immunoSEQ multiplex PCR assay. TCRdb obtained this table from immuneACCESS and retained in-frame rearrangements with V and J assigned. These tables miss some clones; where compared with another copy, unresolved V genes account for less than half of the shortfall, and the remainder is unexplained. A total of around 30,000 clones appear in this sample, more than 75% of them only once. The top ten clonotypes cover 2% to 2.5% of the sample. For TCR Vbeta sequencing, memory CD4+ T cells were sorted ex vivo from the peripheral blood of narcolepsy patients and healthy controls. The CDR3 measures 15 amino acids from cysteine to phenylalanine. The only DNA kept is the CDR3, 45 bases in frame from the first base. Looking up the germline V gene yields CDR1 MGHRA and CDR2 YSYEKL. Germline trimming: 4 bases from V, 3 bases from J; junction bases outside gene matches: 7.

Study-wide findings and limitations: Plots comparing CSF and blood CD4+ T cell clonotypes from the same patient highlighted HCRT-specific and TRIB2-specific autoreactive clonotypes. No sequences matching autoreactive T cell clones were contained in some blood memory CD4+ repertoires from patients and controls. According to the report, autoreactive clonotypes were detected serially in the blood of the same patients and of different patients, but not in healthy controls. Patients and controls had comparable numbers of sequenced blood memory CD4+ clonotypes, averaging about 39,000 and 35,000, respectively.

The rearranged segments are TRBV4-1 and TRBJ2-7; 9 bases in between match TRBD2. Sequenced sample: memory (CD45RA-) CD4+ T cells from blood. In light of the paper, this sample's cell subset or site label describes: memory T cells sorted ex vivo from peripheral blood. This receptor was taken from a human donor in good health. This receptor has the CDR3 CASSLQGLANYEQYF. The nucleotides are TGCGCCAGCAGCCTACAGGGACTAGCAAACTACGAGCAGTACTTC.